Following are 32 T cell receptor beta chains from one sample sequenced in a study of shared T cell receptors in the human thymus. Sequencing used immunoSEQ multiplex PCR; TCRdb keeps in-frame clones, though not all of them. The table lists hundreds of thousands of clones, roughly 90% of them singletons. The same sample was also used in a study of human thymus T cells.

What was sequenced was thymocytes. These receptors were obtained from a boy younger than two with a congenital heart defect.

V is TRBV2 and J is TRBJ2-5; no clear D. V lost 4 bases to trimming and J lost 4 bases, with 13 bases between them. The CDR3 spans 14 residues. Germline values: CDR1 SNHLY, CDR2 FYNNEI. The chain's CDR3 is CASSGAQDSETQYF. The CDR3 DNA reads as TGTGCCAGCAGTGGTGCGCAGGATTCAGAGACCCAGTACTTC.

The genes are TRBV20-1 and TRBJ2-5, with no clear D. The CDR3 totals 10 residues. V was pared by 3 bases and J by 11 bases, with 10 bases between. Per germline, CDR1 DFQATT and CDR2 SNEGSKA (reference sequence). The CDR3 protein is CSARADEQYF. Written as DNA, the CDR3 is TGCAGTGCTAGGGCGGATGAGCAGTACTTC.

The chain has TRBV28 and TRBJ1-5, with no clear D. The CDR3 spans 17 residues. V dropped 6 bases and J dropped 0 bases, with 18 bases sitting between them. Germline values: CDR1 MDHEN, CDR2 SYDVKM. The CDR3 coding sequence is TGTGCCAGCAGGTTCTGGACGGAGGATGATAGCAATCAGCCCCAGCATTTT. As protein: CASRFWTEDDSNQPQHF.

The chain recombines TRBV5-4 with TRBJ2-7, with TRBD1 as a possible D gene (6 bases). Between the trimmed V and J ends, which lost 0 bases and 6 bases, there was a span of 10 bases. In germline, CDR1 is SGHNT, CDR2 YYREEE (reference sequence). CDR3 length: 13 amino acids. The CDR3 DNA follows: TGTGCCAGCAGCTTGGACAGGGCAGGCGAGCAGTACTTC. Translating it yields CASSLDRAGEQYF.

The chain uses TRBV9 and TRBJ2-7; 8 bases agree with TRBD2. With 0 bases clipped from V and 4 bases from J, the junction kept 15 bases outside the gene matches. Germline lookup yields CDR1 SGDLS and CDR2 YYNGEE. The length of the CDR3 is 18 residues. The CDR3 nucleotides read TGTGCCAGCAGCGTAGCCTCCTCCCGGGGGGGCTCTCTGTACGAGCAGTACTTC. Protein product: CASSVASSRGGSLYEQYF. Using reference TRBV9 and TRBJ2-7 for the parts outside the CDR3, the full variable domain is DSGVTQTPKHLITATGQRVTLRCSPRSGDLSVYWYQQSLDQGLQFLIQYYNGEERAKGNILERFSAQQFPDLHSELNLSSLELGDSALYFCASSVASSRGGSLYEQYFGPGTRLTVT.

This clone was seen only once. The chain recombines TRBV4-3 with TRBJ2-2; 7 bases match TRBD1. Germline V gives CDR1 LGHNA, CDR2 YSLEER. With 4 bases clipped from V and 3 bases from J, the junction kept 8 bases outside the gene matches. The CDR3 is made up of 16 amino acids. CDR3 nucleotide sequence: TGCGCCAGCAGCCGAAGGCTGGGACAGTACACCGGGGAGCTGTTTTTT. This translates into CASSRRLGQYTGELFF.

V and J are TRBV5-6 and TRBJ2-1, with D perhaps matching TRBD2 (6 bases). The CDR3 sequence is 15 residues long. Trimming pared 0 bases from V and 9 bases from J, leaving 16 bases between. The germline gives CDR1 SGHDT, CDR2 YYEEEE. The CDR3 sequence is CASSLAPGLPTEQFF. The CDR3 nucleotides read TGTGCCAGCAGCTTGGCCCCGGGACTTCCGACTGAGCAGTTCTTC.

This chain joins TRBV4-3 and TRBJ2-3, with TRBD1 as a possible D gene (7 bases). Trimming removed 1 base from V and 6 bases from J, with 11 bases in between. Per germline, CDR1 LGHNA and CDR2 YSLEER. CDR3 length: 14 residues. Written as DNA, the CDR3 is TGCGCCAGCAGCCAAGCCAGGGGGAGGGATACGCAGTATTTT. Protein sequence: CASSQARGRDTQYF.

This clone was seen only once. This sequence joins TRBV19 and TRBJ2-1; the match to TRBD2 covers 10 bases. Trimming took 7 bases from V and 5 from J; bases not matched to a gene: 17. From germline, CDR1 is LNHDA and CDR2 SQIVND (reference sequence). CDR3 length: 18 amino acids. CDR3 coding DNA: TGTGCCAGTACCTCTGCGATGGGGGGGACTAGCGACCACAATGAGCAGTTCTTC. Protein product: CASTSAMGGTSDHNEQFF.

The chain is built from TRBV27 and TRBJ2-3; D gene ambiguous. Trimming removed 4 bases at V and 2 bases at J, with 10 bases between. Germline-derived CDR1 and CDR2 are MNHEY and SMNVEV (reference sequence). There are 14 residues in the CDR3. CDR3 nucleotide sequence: TGTGCCAGCAGTTGGCAGTCGCCCACAGATACGCAGTATTTT. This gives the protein CASSWQSPTDTQYF.

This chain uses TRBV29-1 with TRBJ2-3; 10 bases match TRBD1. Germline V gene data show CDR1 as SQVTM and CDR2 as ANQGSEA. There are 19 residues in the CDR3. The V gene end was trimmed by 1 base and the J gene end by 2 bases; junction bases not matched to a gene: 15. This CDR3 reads CSVEGGDRGPSGATDTQYF. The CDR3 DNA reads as TGCAGCGTTGAAGGGGGGGACAGGGGTCCTAGCGGAGCCACAGATACGCAGTATTTT.

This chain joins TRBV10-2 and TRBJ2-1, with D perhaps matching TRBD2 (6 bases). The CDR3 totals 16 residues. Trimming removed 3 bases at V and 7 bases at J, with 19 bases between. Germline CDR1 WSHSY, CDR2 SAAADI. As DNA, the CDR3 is TGCGCCAGCAGTGAACGGGACGGGAGACCGGGAAATGAGCAGTTCTTC. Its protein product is CASSERDGRPGNEQFF.

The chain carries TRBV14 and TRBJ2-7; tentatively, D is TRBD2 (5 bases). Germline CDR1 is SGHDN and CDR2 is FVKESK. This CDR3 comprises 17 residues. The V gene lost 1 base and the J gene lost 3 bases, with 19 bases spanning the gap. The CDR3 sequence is CASSQAFGLRGGYEQYF. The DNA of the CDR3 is TGTGCCAGCAGCCAAGCCTTCGGTCTACGGGGTGGCTACGAGCAGTACTTC.

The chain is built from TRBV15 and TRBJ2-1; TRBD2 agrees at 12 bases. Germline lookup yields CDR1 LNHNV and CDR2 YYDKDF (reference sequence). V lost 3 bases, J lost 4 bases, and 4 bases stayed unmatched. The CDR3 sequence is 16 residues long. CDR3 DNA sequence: TGTGCCACCAGCAGGCTCGGGACTAGCGGGTACAATGAGCAGTTCTTC. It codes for CATSRLGTSGYNEQFF.

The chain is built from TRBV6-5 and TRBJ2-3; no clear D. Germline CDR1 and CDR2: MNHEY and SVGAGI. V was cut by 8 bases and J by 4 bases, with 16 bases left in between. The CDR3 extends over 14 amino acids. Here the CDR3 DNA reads TGTGCCAGCGCCGTGGGCAGAAGTGCAGATACGCAGTATTTT. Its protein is CASAVGRSADTQYF.

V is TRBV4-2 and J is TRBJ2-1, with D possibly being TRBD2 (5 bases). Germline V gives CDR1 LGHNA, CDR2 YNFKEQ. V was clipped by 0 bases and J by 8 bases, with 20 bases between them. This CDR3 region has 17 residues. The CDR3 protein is CASSQDSEAVTRYEQFF. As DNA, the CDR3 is TGTGCCAGCAGCCAAGATTCAGAAGCGGTGACCCGGTATGAGCAGTTCTTC.

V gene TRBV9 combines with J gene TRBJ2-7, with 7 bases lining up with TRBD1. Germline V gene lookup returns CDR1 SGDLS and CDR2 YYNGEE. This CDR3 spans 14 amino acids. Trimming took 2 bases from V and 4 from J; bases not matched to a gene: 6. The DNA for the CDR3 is TGTGCCAGCAGCGTGGGACAGACGCGGTACGAGCAGTACTTC. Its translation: CASSVGQTRYEQYF.

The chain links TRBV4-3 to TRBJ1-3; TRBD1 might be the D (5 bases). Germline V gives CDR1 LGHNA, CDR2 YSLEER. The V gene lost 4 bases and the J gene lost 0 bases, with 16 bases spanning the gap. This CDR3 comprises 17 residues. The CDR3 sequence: CASSPRRGGSSGNTIYF. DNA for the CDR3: TGCGCCAGCAGCCCCCGGAGGGGCGGCAGCTCTGGAAACACCATATATTTT.

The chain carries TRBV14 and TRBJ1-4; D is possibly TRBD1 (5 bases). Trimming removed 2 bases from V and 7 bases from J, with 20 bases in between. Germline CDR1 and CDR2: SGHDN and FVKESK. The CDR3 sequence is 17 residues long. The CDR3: CASSQPPGGVPGEKLFF. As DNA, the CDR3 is TGTGCCAGCAGCCAACCCCCGGGAGGGGTTCCGGGTGAAAAACTGTTTTTT.

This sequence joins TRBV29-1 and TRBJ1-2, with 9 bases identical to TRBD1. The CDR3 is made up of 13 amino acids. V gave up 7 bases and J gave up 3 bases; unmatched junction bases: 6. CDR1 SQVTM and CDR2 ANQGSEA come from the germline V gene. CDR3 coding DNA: TGCAGCGACCACAGGGGGCGCGACTATGGCTACACCTTC. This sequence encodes CSDHRGRDYGYTF.

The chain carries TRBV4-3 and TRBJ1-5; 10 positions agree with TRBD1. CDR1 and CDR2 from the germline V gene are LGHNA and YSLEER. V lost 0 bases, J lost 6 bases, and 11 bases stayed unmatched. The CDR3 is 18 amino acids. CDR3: CASSQESPGTGVVQPQHF. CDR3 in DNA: TGCGCCAGCAGCCAAGAAAGCCCCGGGACAGGGGTGGTTCAGCCCCAGCATTTT.

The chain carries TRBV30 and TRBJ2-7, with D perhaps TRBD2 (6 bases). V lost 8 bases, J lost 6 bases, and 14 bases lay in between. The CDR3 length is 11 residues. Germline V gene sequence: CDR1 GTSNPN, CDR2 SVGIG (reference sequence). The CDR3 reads CAGAGGVEQYF. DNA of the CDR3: TGTGCCGGGGCCGGGGGAGTCGAGCAGTACTTC. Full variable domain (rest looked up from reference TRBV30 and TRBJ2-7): SQTIHQWPATLVQPVGSPLSLECTVEGTSNPNLYWYRQAAGRGLQLLFYSVGIGQISSEVPQNLSASRPQDRQFILSSKKLLLSDSGFYLCAGAGGVEQYFGPGTRLTVT.

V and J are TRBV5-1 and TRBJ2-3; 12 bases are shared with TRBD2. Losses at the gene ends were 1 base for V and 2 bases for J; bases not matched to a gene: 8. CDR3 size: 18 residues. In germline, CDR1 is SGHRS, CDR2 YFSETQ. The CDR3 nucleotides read TGCGCCAGCAGCTTGCTCCGACTAGCGGGAGCTCCCACAGATACGCAGTATTTT. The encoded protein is CASSLLRLAGAPTDTQYF.

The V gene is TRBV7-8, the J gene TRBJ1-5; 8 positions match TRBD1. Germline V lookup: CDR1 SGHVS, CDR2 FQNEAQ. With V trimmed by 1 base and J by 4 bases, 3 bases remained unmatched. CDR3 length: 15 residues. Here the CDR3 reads CASSLGRTGNQPQHF. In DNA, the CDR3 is TGTGCCAGCAGCTTAGGTAGGACAGGGAATCAGCCCCAGCATTTT. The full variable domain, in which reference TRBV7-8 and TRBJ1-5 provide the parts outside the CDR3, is GAGVSQSPRYKVAKRGQDVALRCDPISGHVSLFWYQQALGQGPEFLTYFQNEAQLDKSGLPSDRFFAERPEGSVSTLKIQRTQQEDSAVYLCASSLGRTGNQPQHFGDGTRLSIL.

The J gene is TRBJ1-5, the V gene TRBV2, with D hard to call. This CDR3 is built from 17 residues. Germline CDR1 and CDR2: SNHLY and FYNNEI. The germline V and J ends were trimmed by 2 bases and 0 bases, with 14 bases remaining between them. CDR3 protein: CASSERGRTYSNQPQHF. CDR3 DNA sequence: TGTGCCAGCAGTGAACGTGGCAGAACATATAGCAATCAGCCCCAGCATTTT.

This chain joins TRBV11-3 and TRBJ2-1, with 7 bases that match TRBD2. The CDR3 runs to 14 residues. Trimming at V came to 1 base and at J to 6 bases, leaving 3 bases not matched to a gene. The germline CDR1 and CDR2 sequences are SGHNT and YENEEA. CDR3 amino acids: CASSLGSSGNEQFF. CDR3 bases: TGTGCCAGCAGCTTAGGGTCTAGCGGCAATGAGCAGTTCTTC.

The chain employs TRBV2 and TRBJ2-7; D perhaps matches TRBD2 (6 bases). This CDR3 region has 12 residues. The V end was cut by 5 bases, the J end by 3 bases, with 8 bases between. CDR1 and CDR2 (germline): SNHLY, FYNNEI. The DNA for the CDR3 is TGTGCCAGCAGTCGGGACTTCTACGAGCAGTACTTC. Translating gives CASSRDFYEQYF.

DNA of the CDR3: TGTGCCAGCAGCTCCACCAATGAGACAGATCCTAGCAATCAGCCCCAGCATTTT. Translation gives CASSSTNETDPSNQPQHF. J is TRBJ1-5 and V is TRBV5-6, with TRBD1 as a possible D gene (5 bases). The V end was cut by 3 bases, the J end by 0 bases, with 19 bases between. The CDR3 covers 18 residues. Germline V lookup: CDR1 SGHDT, CDR2 YYEEEE. The full variable domain, completed using reference TRBV5-6 and TRBJ1-5, is DAGVTQSPTHLIKTRGQQVTLRCSPKSGHDTVSWYQQALGQGPQFIFQYYEEEERQRGNFPDRFSGHQFPNYSSELNVNALLLGDSALYLCASSSTNETDPSNQPQHFGDGTRLSIL.

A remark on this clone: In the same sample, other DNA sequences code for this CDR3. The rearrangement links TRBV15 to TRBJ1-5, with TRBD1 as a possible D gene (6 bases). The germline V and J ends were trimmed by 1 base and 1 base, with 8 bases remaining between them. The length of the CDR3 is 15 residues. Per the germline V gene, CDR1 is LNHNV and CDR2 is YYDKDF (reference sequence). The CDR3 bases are TGTGCCACCAGCAGAGGGCAGGGGAGCAATCAGCCCCAGCATTTT. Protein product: CATSRGQGSNQPQHF.

The DNA for the CDR3 is TGTGCCACCAGCGGGAGGTCACCCACCTACTACAATGAGCAGTTCTTC. This translates into CATSGRSPTYYNEQFF. The chain recombines TRBV15 with TRBJ2-1; weak D call: TRBD2 (6 bases). This CDR3 has 16 residues. Trimming took off 5 bases at V and 3 bases at J, with 17 bases between the two ends. Germline CDR1 and CDR2: LNHNV and YYDKDF (reference sequence).

CDR3 loop: CASSFDPRGYIQYF. CDR3 sequence (DNA): TGTGCCAGCAGTTTCGACCCCCGGGGGTACATTCAGTACTTC. This chain connects TRBV6-5 to TRBJ2-4, with D possibly being TRBD2 (6 bases). This CDR3 contains 14 residues. The germline V and J ends were trimmed by 4 bases and 8 bases, with 15 bases remaining between them. CDR1 is MNHEY, CDR2 SVGAGI, per germline.

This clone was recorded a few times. The CDR3 DNA reads TGTGCCAGCAGTTTACGACAGGGGGCAGGGGCGACCCAGTACTTC. Translating it yields CASSLRQGAGATQYF. This chain connects TRBV27 to TRBJ2-5, with 10 nucleotides matching TRBD1. Trimming took 2 bases from V and 7 from J; bases not matched to a gene: 7. Per the germline V gene, CDR1 is MNHEY and CDR2 is SMNVEV (reference sequence). This CDR3 spans 15 amino acids.